This passage covers 17 T cell receptor beta chains from one sample sequenced in a study of T cells after yellow fever vaccination. TCRdb independently ran MiXCR on the 5' RACE reads; one entry per CDR3 protein. Among some 250,000 distinct CDR3 sequences, roughly 3.7% were seen once, and the ten largest hold under 20%. The specimen was PBMCs, collected 15 days after the yellow fever booster vaccination. The receptors originated from a man aged 18 to 30 who received the YFV17D yellow fever vaccine.

This clonotype has a count of ten or more. The rearrangement uses TRBV10-2 and TRBJ2-2; 14 positions agree with TRBD2. Per the germline V gene, CDR1 is WSHSY and CDR2 is SAAADI. V shed 8 bases, J shed 7 bases, and the junction held 6 bases outside the gene matches. The CDR3 loop spans 15 amino acids. CDR3 sequence: CASRTSGGQGGELFF. The CDR3 coding sequence is TGCGCCAGCCGGACTAGCGGGGGGCAGGGCGGGGAGCTGTTTTTT.

This clonotype came up many times. This sequence joins TRBV29-1 and TRBJ2-1, with unresolved D. CDR1 is SQVTM and CDR2 is ANQGSEA in the germline V gene. V was shortened by 0 bases and J by 10 bases, with 25 bases between the two germline ends. The CDR3 spans 17 residues. CDR3 protein: CSVEDPRSLSLILEQFF. The CDR3 DNA reads TGCAGCGTTGAAGATCCCCGATCACTAAGCTTAATTCTGGAGCAGTTCTTC.

There are many counts of this clonotype. The rearrangement links TRBV2 to TRBJ1-2; D unresolved. With 5 bases removed from V and 4 bases from J, the gap between germline ends came to 2 bases. The CDR3 has 10 amino acids. Germline loops: CDR1 SNHLY, CDR2 FYNNEI. CDR3 sequence reads: CASSSYGYTF. The DNA for the CDR3 is TGTGCCAGCAGTTCCTATGGCTACACCTTC.

This clonotype was counted many times. A read error may produce the germline difference seen at one junction end. The rearrangement links TRBV7-7 to TRBJ2-5; D remains unclear. CDR3 length: 14 residues. Germline loops: CDR1 SSHAT, CDR2 FNYEAQ (reference sequence). CDR3 sequence: CASSLGSNQETQYF. The CDR3 DNA sequence: TGTGCTAGCAGCTTAGGGTCCAACCAAGAGACCCAGTACTTC.

There are a few counts of this clonotype. The rearrangement links TRBV19 to TRBJ1-2, with D maybe TRBD1 (5 bases). The CDR3 totals 12 residues. The V end lost 7 bases, the J end lost 6 bases, and 12 bases lay between the germline ends. Looked up from germline, CDR1 is LNHDA and CDR2 is SQIVND (reference sequence). In nucleotides, the CDR3 is TGTGCCAGTAATTTAAGAGGGGATGGCTACACCTTC. Amino acids: CASNLRGDGYTF.

This clonotype was picked up many times. This sequence joins TRBV7-2 and TRBJ2-5; 7 nucleotides line up with TRBD2. V shed 8 bases, J shed 4 bases, and the junction held 7 bases outside the gene matches. Germline V CDR1 and CDR2: SGHTA, FQGNSA. CDR3 length: 13 amino acids. In DNA, the CDR3 is TGTGCCAGCTCCGGACTAGTAAGAGAGACCCAGTACTTC. It is translated as CASSGLVRETQYF.

This clonotype was detected ten times or more. The genes are TRBV7-2 and TRBJ1-2; no clear D. V was cut by 0 bases and J by 8 bases, with 16 bases left in between. Germline V gene lookup returns CDR1 SGHTA and CDR2 FQGNSA. The CDR3 consists of 15 residues. The CDR3 DNA reads as TGTGCCAGCAGCTTAGCAGGGTCCGCTTTGGTAGGCTACACCTTC. Protein product: CASSLAGSALVGYTF.

This clonotype was found a few times. The V and J genes are TRBV7-2 and TRBJ1-4; D not resolved. Germline V gene sequence: CDR1 SGHTA, CDR2 FQGNSA. V lost 1 base and J lost 7, with 13 bases in between. The CDR3 is made up of 15 amino acids. Written as DNA, the CDR3 is TGTGCCAGCAGCTTAGATCGGGCTCCGGGTGAAAAACTGTTTTTT. Translated, it gives CASSLDRAPGEKLFF.

This clonotype was seen ten or more times. The V and J genes are TRBV5-1 and TRBJ2-1; the D gene could be TRBD1 or TRBD2 (6 bases each). The CDR3 runs 14 residues. The germline V gene encodes CDR1 SGHRS and CDR2 YFSETQ. V dropped 7 bases and J dropped 4 bases, with 15 bases sitting between them. The CDR3 bases are TGCGCCAGCGCGCCGGGGGCGACTTACAATGAGCAGTTCTTC. Protein product: CASAPGATYNEQFF. Together with reference TRBV5-1 and TRBJ2-1, the CDR3 gives the full variable domain: KAGVTQTPRYLIKTRGQQVTLSCSPISGHRSVSWYQQTPGQGLQFLFEYFSETQRNKGNFPGRFSGRQFSNSRSEMNVSTLELGDSALYLCASAPGATYNEQFFGPGTRLTVL.

This clonotype was found many times. The V call is TRBV7-6, the J call TRBJ2-2; D perhaps matches TRBD1 (5 bases). The CDR3 covers 14 residues. V was pared by 3 bases and J by 1 base, with 6 bases between. In germline, CDR1 is SGHVS, CDR2 FNYEAQ. CDR3 sequence: CASSLGQNTGELFF. The CDR3 region has the DNA TGTGCCAGCAGCTTGGGGCAGAACACCGGGGAGCTGTTTTTT. The variable domain in full, with the rest retrieved from reference TRBV7-6 and TRBJ2-2, is GAGVSQSPRYKVTKRGQDVALRCDPISGHVSLYWYRQALGQGPEFLTYFNYEAQQDKSGLPNDRFSAERPEGSISTLTIQRTEQRDSAMYRCASSLGQNTGELFFGEGSRLTVL.

This clonotype was observed many times. This rearrangement joins TRBV19 to TRBJ2-2; D perhaps matches TRBD1 (6 bases). Germline V gene data show CDR1 as LNHDA and CDR2 as SQIVND (reference sequence). The CDR3 is made up of 15 amino acids. V lost 10 bases, J lost 2 bases, and 17 bases lay in between. The CDR3 here is CATRQETINTGELFF. In nucleotides, the CDR3 is TGTGCCACCCGACAGGAAACGATAAACACCGGGGAGCTGTTTTTT.

Regarding this clonotype: A single base is all that separates this from a far larger clone, so a read error is likely. This sequence joins TRBV5-1 and TRBJ2-3; no firm D call. The CDR3 has 12 residues. Germline CDR1 reads SGHRS; CDR2 reads YFSETQ. This CDR3 is CASSLERDAQYF. As DNA, the CDR3 is TGCGCCAGCAGCCTGGAGAGAGATGCGCAGTATTTT.

This clonotype was recorded at least ten times. The chain links TRBV5-6 to TRBJ2-5; D is possibly TRBD2 (5 bases). The V end was cut by 5 bases, the J end by 7 bases, with 18 bases between. CDR1 SGHDT and CDR2 YYEEEE come from the germline V gene. The CDR3 totals 14 residues. The CDR3 spells CASSSGSLLGTQYF. The CDR3 coding sequence is TGTGCCAGCAGTTCTGGGAGTCTCTTAGGGACCCAGTACTTC.

This clonotype was observed at least ten times. This chain uses TRBV20-1 with TRBJ1-1; D uncertain. The CDR3 spans 15 residues. Germline V gives CDR1 DFQATT, CDR2 SNEGSKA (reference sequence). V shed 3 bases and J shed 4 bases, with 18 bases lying between them. The CDR3 is CSARGSSSGFTEAFF. The CDR3 DNA is TGCAGTGCTAGGGGATCAAGTTCGGGGTTCACTGAAGCTTTCTTT.

In its sample, this clonotype was seen many times. V usage is TRBV6-5 and J usage is TRBJ2-7; 7 nucleotides align to TRBD2. From germline, CDR1 is MNHEY and CDR2 SVGAGI. Losses at the gene ends were 6 bases for V and 2 bases for J; bases not matched to a gene: 13. There are 16 residues in the CDR3. The CDR3 nucleotides read TGTGCCAGCAGCCCACGTTATAGCGGGCCCACCTACGAGCAGTACTTC. It encodes CASSPRYSGPTYEQYF.

This clonotype was recorded at least ten times. The CDR3 sequence: CASSLAGRATEAFF. In DNA form, the CDR3 reads TGCGCCAGCAGCTTGGCCGGCAGGGCGACTGAAGCTTTCTTT. The chain joins TRBV5-1 to TRBJ1-1; D may be TRBD1 (5 bases). The CDR3 contains 14 residues. Trimming stripped 0 bases from V and 5 bases from J, with 11 bases between. The germline gives CDR1 SGHRS, CDR2 YFSETQ.

This clonotype came up many times. V is TRBV12-3 or TRBV12-4 and J is TRBJ2-5; 9 bases align to TRBD2. The CDR3 spans 16 residues. V dropped 3 bases and J dropped 5; count of bases not matched to a gene: 10. The CDR3 region is CASSFSVGGGAETQYF. The CDR3 nucleotides are TGTGCCAGCAGTTTTTCGGTCGGCGGGGGGGCTGAGACCCAGTACTTC.